These 23 T cell receptor beta chains originate from one sample sequenced in a study of shared clonotypes between healthy human individuals. Sequenced by immunoSEQ multiplex PCR; TCRdb stores in-frame clones only, minus some. The table records 650,000 to 700,000 clones, 80% to 95% of them present only once. The sample consisted of memory CD8+ T cells from PBMCs. The subset here: CD45RO+ cells pooled with CCR7-negative TemRA cells. The receptors originated from a man younger than 35 in good health. Some clones in this sample may be carry-over from other donors' samples.

This chain links TRBV13 with TRBJ2-5; D may be TRBD2 (6 bases). Trimming stripped 5 bases from V and 3 bases from J, with 13 bases between. Germline CDR1 reads PRHDT; CDR2 reads FYEKMQ (reference sequence). The CDR3 is 14 amino acids. The CDR3 here is CASSHRLVKETQYF. The CDR3 region has the DNA TGTGCCAGCAGCCACCGACTAGTTAAAGAGACCCAGTACTTC.

This clone was seen more than once but under ten times. The chain carries TRBV7-6 and TRBJ1-1; 8 bases are a match to TRBD1. The CDR3 has 16 residues. Trimming at V came to 0 bases and at J to 2 bases, leaving 5 bases not matched to a gene. The V gene's germline CDR1 is SGHVS and CDR2 FNYEAQ. CDR3 nucleotide sequence: TGTGCCAGCAGCTTAGCGAAAGGACAGGGAAACACTGAAGCTTTCTTT. Translation: CASSLAKGQGNTEAFF.

Concerning this clone: The identical CDR3 is also encoded by other nucleotide sequences in the sample. The chain carries TRBV20-1 and TRBJ2-7; D gene ambiguous. This CDR3 is built from 11 residues. Trimming stripped 1 base from V and 4 bases from J, with 5 bases between. From germline, CDR1 is DFQATT and CDR2 SNEGSKA (reference sequence). The CDR3 spells CSARASYEQYF. In DNA form, the CDR3 reads TGCAGTGCTAGAGCATCTTACGAGCAGTACTTC.

The chain joins TRBV7-3 to TRBJ2-1; no reliable D call. Trimming shortened V by 2 bases and J by 0 bases, and 11 bases separated the two germline ends. The CDR3 has 16 residues. CDR1 is SGHTA, CDR2 FQGTGA, per germline. In DNA form, the CDR3 reads TGTGCCAGCAGCTTATTCACGGCCAGCTCCTACAATGAGCAGTTCTTC. Its protein product is CASSLFTASSYNEQFF.

This sequence joins TRBV4-2 and TRBJ2-7, with D possibly TRBD1 on 5 matching bases. This CDR3 has 15 amino acids. Trimming cost V 0 bases and J 3 bases, with 12 bases left between them. In germline, CDR1 is LGHNA, CDR2 YNFKEQ. As DNA, the CDR3 is TGTGCCAGCAGCCAAGATTCGTCAGGGTTCTACGAGCAGTACTTC. Its translation: CASSQDSSGFYEQYF.

The chain is built from TRBV7-2 and TRBJ1-2, with TRBD1 as a possible D gene (5 bases). V dropped 5 bases and J dropped 7 bases, with 20 bases sitting between them. This CDR3 is 15 amino acids long. The germline gives CDR1 SGHTA, CDR2 FQGNSA. CDR3 bases: TGTGCCAGCAGCCCCCCGGGACCAGGGCCCCTTGGCTACACCTTC. Translation: CASSPPGPGPLGYTF.

The chain has TRBV27 and TRBJ2-7, with TRBD1 as a possible D gene (6 bases). This CDR3 spans 14 amino acids. V gave up 3 bases and J gave up 3 bases, with 12 bases separating them. Germline V gene sequence: CDR1 MNHEY, CDR2 SMNVEV (reference sequence). CDR3 sequence: CASSFGATGYEQYF. The CDR3 DNA is TGTGCCAGCAGTTTTGGGGCGACAGGCTACGAGCAGTACTTC.

The V call is TRBV19, the J call TRBJ1-3, with TRBD1 matching 11 bases. There are 15 residues in the CDR3. In germline, CDR1 is LNHDA, CDR2 SQIVND (reference sequence). The V gene end was trimmed by 4 bases and the J gene end by 4 bases; junction bases not matched to a gene: 3. The CDR3 DNA sequence: TGTGCCAGTAGTACCCGGACAGGGGGCGGAAACACCATATATTTT. Its translation is CASSTRTGGGNTIYF.

The chain uses TRBV19 and TRBJ2-7; D might be TRBD2 (5 bases). The CDR3 covers 14 residues. The V gene's germline CDR1 is LNHDA and CDR2 SQIVND (reference sequence). V dropped 4 bases and J dropped 3 bases, with 13 bases sitting between them. The CDR3 DNA is TGTGCCAGTAGTACGTGGGAGTCTCACTACGAGCAGTACTTC. Translation gives CASSTWESHYEQYF.

This clone is a singleton in its sample. The chain uses TRBV6-6 and TRBJ1-5, with D unresolved. CDR3 length: 14 amino acids. The V gene's germline CDR1 is MNHNY and CDR2 SVGAGI (reference sequence). Trimming stripped 5 bases from V and 3 bases from J, with 11 bases between. The CDR3 protein is CASSLGWDNQPQHF. The CDR3 DNA reads as TGTGCCAGCAGTCTGGGATGGGACAATCAGCCCCAGCATTTT.

The chain recombines TRBV15 with TRBJ2-5; 8 bases agree with TRBD1. CDR1 is LNHNV and CDR2 is YYDKDF in the germline V gene (reference sequence). CDR3 length: 15 residues. J gave up 7 bases and V 1 base, and 8 bases lay outside the gene matches. The DNA of the CDR3 is TGTGCCACCAGCAGAGTCGGACAGGGCAGTGGGACCCAGTACTTC. As protein: CATSRVGQGSGTQYF. Looking up the rest from reference TRBV15 and TRBJ2-5 gives the full variable domain: DAMVIQNPRYQVTQFGKPVTLSCSQTLNHNVMYWYQQKSSQAPKLLFHYYDKDFNNEADTPDNFQSRRPNTSFCFLDIRSPGLGDTAMYLCATSRVGQGSGTQYFGPGTRLLVL.

The CDR3: CAWATLATYSGANVLTF. CDR3 nucleotide sequence: TGTGCCTGGGCAACACTAGCAACCTACTCTGGGGCCAACGTCCTGACTTTC. The gene calls are TRBV30 and TRBJ2-6, with D possibly matching TRBD2 (6 bases). The CDR3 runs 17 residues. Germline CDR1 GTSNPN, CDR2 SVGIG (reference sequence). Trimming took off 5 bases at V and 0 bases at J, with 17 bases between the two ends.

V gene TRBV4-3 combines with J gene TRBJ1-4; D is unclear. Germline V CDR1 and CDR2: LGHNA, YSLEER. This CDR3 has 15 amino acids. Trimming cost V 0 bases and J 1 base, with 6 bases left between them. In nucleotides, the CDR3 is TGCGCCAGCAGCCAAGATCGGAGAACTAATGAAAAACTGTTTTTT. Translating it yields CASSQDRRTNEKLFF.

This chain links TRBV9 with TRBJ2-2, with a weak D call TRBD2 (6 bases). The length of the CDR3 is 19 residues. Per germline, CDR1 SGDLS and CDR2 YYNGEE. The V end was cut by 4 bases, the J end by 3 bases, with 25 bases between. The CDR3 loop reads CASSPYFGGETFDTGELFF. In DNA, the CDR3 is TGTGCCAGCAGCCCTTATTTTGGCGGGGAAACATTTGACACCGGGGAGCTGTTTTTT.

The CDR3: CASRRGGNQPQHF. CDR3 nucleotide sequence: TGTGCCAGCAGAAGAGGGGGAAATCAGCCCCAGCATTTT. The rearrangement links TRBV21-1 to TRBJ1-5; the table names TRBD1, a call not compared with the DNA. TRBV21-1 is a pseudogene segment. The CDR3 length is 13 residues.

This clone was observed a single time. Other nucleotide sequences in the sample specify the same CDR3. The rearrangement links TRBV27 to TRBJ2-7, with D uncertain. CDR3 size: 12 residues. Trimming took off 4 bases at V and 7 bases at J, with 11 bases between the two ends. From germline, CDR1 is MNHEY and CDR2 SMNVEV (reference sequence). CDR3 protein: CASSSTLREQYF. The CDR3 DNA follows: TGTGCCAGCAGTTCCACCTTGAGGGAGCAGTACTTC.

V and J are TRBV7-6 and TRBJ2-1, with 7 nucleotides matching TRBD2. CDR3 length: 15 residues. V was pared by 5 bases and J by 8 bases, with 12 bases of the junction left unmatched. CDR1 is SGHVS and CDR2 is FNYEAQ in the germline V gene. CDR3 protein: CASSLRWRENDEQFF. CDR3 bases: TGTGCCAGCAGCCTCCGTTGGCGGGAGAACGATGAGCAGTTCTTC.

The gene calls are TRBV5-5 and TRBJ1-5; D possibly corresponds to TRBD1 (6 bases). This CDR3 spans 15 amino acids. Deletions cut 1 base from V and 4 bases from J, with 12 bases between. The germline CDR1 and CDR2 sequences are SGHKS and YYEKEE (reference sequence). CDR3 sequence reads: CASSLHRVKNQPQHF. The CDR3 DNA follows: TGTGCCAGCAGCTTGCACAGGGTGAAAAATCAGCCCCAGCATTTT.

This chain links TRBV5-4 with TRBJ1-2; 10 bases line up with TRBD1. The CDR3 has 14 residues. Germline CDR1 and CDR2: SGHNT and YYREEE (reference sequence). With V trimmed by 4 bases and J by 8 bases, 8 bases remained unmatched. CDR3 protein: CASSPPGTGDGYTF. In DNA form, the CDR3 reads TGTGCCAGCAGCCCACCGGGGACAGGGGACGGCTACACCTTC.

This clone was seen at least ten times. V gene TRBV25-1 combines with J gene TRBJ1-1, with D possibly TRBD1 on 5 matching bases. Germline V CDR1 and CDR2: MGHDK, SYGVNS. Trimming pared 4 bases from V and 4 bases from J, leaving 13 bases between. The CDR3 runs to 14 residues. Here the CDR3 reads CASSGMGRSTEAFF. CDR3 bases: TGTGCCAGCAGTGGGATGGGGCGCAGCACTGAAGCTTTCTTT. The full variable domain, with the rest looked up from reference TRBV25-1 and TRBJ1-1, is EADIYQTPRYLVIGTGKKITLECSQTMGHDKMYWYQQDPGMELHLIHYSYGVNSTEKGDLSSESTVSRIRTEHFPLTLESARPSHTSQYLCASSGMGRSTEAFFGQGTRLTVV.

This chain links TRBV7-9 with TRBJ2-7; D call uncertain. The CDR3 is 13 amino acids. The germline CDR1 and CDR2 sequences are SEHNR and FQNEAQ (reference sequence). Trimming pared 2 bases from V and 4 bases from J, leaving 9 bases between. This CDR3 is CASSLHLSYEQYF. The CDR3 DNA follows: TGTGCCAGCAGCTTACACCTGAGTTACGAGCAGTACTTC.

The chain carries TRBV2 and TRBJ2-2; a weak D match, TRBD1 (6 bases). CDR1 is SNHLY and CDR2 is FYNNEI in the germline V gene. The CDR3 spans 14 residues. The V and J ends lost 7 bases and 5 bases respectively, with 14 bases between them. CDR3 region: CASNQGGQTGELFF. DNA of the CDR3: TGTGCCAGCAACCAAGGGGGACAAACCGGGGAGCTGTTTTTT.

The V gene is TRBV5-1, the J gene TRBJ2-7; weak D call: TRBD1 (6 bases). The CDR3 is made up of 14 amino acids. Germline values: CDR1 SGHRS, CDR2 YFSETQ. V lost 0 bases and J 1 base, leaving 8 bases between the germline ends. Here the CDR3 reads CASSLGTDSYEQYF. In DNA, the CDR3 is TGCGCCAGCAGCTTGGGGACAGATTCCTACGAGCAGTACTTC.